This note documents a single T cell receptor (beta chain) sequence. Other DNA sequences in the sample encode the same CDR3. The CDR3 loop spans 13 amino acids. Germline assignment: CDR1 SQVTM and CDR2 ANQGSEA. V gave up 3 bases and J gave up 4 bases, with 11 bases separating them. The data originate from a study of CD8+ T cells in alopecia areata. The treatment denotes: oral pan-JAK inhibitor, 5-10 mg twice daily. Sequencing used cDNA as its template, made by extracting RNA and reverse transcribing it. The protocol was immunoSEQ multiplex PCR, while the TCRdb copy is restricted to in-frame clones and leaves out a portion. The sample consists of fewer than 200,000 clones, less than 80% of them appearing once.

The chain combines TRBV29-1 with TRBJ2-3; perhaps D is TRBD1 or TRBD2 (5 bases each). The specimen comprised CD4+ T cells sorted from blood, sampled at week 24, from a patient treated with tofacitinib. The clonotype comes from a human donor with alopecia areata. The DNA of the CDR3 is TGCAGCGTTGATGGTCAGGGAGCAGATACGCAGTATTTT. This sequence encodes CSVDGQGADTQYF.